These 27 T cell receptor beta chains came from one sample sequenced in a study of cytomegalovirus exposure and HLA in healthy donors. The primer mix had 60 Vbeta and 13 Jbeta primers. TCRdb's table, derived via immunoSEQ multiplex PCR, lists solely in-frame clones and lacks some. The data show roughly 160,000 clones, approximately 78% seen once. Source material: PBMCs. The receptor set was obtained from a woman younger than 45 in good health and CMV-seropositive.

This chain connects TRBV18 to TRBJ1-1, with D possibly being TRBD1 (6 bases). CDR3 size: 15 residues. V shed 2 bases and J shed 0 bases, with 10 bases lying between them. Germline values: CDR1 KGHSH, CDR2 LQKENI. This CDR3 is CASSPVQGLNTEAFF. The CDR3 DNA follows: TGTGCCAGCTCACCAGTTCAGGGGCTGAACACTGAAGCTTTCTTT.

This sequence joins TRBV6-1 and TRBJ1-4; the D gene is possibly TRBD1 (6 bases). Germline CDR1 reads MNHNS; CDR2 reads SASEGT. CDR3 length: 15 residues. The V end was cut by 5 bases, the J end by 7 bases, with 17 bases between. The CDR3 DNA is TGTGCCAGCAGTTCTCCCCGGGACAAGGGTGAAAAACTGTTTTTT. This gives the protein CASSSPRDKGEKLFF.

This chain's CDR3 is CASRKSSSGVSGNTIYF. Written as DNA, the CDR3 is TGTGCCAGCAGGAAATCTTCATCAGGGGTCTCTGGAAACACCATATATTTT. The chain combines TRBV7-6 with TRBJ1-3; a weak D match, TRBD1 (6 bases). Germline V CDR1 and CDR2: SGHVS, FNYEAQ. The CDR3 totals 17 residues. Trimming pared 6 bases from V and 0 bases from J, leaving 18 bases between.

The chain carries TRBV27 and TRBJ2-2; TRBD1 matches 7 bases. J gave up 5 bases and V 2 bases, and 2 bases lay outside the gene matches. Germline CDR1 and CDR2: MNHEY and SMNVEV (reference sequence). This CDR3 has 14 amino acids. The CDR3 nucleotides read TGTGCCAGCAGTTTAAGGGGGCTGACCGGGGAGCTGTTTTTT. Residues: CASSLRGLTGELFF.

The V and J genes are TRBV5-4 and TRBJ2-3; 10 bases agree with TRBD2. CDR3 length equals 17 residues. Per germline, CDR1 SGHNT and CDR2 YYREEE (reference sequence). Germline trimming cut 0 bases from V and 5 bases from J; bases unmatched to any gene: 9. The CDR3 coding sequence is TGTGCCAGCAGCTTGGAGAGCGCTAGCGGGGGAATAGATACGCAGTATTTT. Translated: CASSLESASGGIDTQYF. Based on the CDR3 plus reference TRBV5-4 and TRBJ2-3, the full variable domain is ETGVTQSPTHLIKTRGQQVTLRCSSQSGHNTVSWYQQALGQGPQFIFQYYREEENGRGNFPPRFSGLQFPNYSSELNVNALELDDSALYLCASSLESASGGIDTQYFGPGTRLTVL.

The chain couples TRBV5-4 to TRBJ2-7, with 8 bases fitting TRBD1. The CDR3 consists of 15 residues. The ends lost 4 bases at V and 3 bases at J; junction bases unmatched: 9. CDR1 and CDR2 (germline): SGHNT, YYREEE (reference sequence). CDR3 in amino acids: CASSPGGQGIYEQYF. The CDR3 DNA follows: TGTGCCAGCAGCCCAGGAGGACAGGGCATCTACGAGCAGTACTTC.

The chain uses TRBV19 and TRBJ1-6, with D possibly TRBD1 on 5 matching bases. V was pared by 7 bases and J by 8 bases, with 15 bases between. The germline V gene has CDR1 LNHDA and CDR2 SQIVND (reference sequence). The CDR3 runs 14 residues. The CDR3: CASTPRAADSPLHF. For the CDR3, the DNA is TGTGCCAGTACCCCCAGGGCCGCGGATTCACCCCTCCACTTT.

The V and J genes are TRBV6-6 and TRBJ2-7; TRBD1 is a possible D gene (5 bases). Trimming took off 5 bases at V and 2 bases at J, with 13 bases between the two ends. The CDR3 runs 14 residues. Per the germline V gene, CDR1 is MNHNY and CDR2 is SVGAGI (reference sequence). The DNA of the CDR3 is TGTGCCAGCAGTCCCGACAGTTATACCTACGAGCAGTACTTC. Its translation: CASSPDSYTYEQYF.

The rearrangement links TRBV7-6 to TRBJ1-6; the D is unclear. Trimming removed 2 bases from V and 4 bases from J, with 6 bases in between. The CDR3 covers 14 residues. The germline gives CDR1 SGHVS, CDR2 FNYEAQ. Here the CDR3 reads CASSLRVYNSPLHF. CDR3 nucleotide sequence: TGTGCCAGCAGCTTACGAGTATATAATTCACCCCTCCACTTT. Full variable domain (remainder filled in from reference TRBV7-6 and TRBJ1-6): GAGVSQSPRYKVTKRGQDVALRCDPISGHVSLYWYRQALGQGPEFLTYFNYEAQQDKSGLPNDRFSAERPEGSISTLTIQRTEQRDSAMYRCASSLRVYNSPLHFGNGTRLTVT.

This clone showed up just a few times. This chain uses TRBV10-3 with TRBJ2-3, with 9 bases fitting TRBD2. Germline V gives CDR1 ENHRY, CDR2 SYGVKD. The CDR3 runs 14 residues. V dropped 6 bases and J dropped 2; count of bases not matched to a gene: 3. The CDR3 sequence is CAIRPGLATDTQYF. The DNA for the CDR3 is TGTGCCATCAGACCGGGACTAGCCACAGATACGCAGTATTTT.

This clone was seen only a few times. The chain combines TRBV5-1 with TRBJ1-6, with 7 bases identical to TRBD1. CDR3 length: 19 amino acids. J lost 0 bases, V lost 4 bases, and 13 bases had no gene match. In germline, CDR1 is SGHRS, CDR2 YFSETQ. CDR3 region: CASSIFTGTESSYNSPLHF. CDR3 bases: TGCGCCAGCAGCATATTTACCGGGACAGAAAGCTCCTATAATTCACCCCTCCACTTT.

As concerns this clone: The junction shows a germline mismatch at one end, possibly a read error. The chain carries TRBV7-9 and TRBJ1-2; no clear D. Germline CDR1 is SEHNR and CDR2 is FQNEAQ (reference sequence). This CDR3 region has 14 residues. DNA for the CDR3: TGTTCCAGCAGTCAAATGGAGGGCGCCTATGGCTACACCTTC. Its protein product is CSSSQMEGAYGYTF.

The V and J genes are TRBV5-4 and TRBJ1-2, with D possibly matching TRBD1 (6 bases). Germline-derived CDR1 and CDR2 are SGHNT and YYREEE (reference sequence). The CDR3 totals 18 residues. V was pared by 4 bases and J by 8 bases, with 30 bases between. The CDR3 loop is CASSPPPTGTILKGGYTF. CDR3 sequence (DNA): TGTGCCAGCAGCCCACCCCCGACAGGAACCATACTAAAAGGGGGCTACACCTTC.

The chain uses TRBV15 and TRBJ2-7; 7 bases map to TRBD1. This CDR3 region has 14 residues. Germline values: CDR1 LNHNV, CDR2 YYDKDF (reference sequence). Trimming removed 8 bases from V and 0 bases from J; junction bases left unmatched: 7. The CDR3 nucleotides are TGTGCCACCCGACCGGGACAGAGCTCCTACGAGCAGTACTTC. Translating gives CATRPGQSSYEQYF.

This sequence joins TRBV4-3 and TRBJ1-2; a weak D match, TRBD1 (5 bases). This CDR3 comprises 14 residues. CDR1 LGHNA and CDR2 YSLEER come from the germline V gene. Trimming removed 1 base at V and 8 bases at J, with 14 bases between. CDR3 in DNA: TGCGCCAGCAGCCAAGTGCAGGGCTGGCGGGGCTACACCTTC. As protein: CASSQVQGWRGYTF.

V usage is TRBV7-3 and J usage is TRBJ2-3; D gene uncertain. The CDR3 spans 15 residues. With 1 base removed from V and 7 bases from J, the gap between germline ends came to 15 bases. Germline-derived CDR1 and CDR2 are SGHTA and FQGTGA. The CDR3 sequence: CASSLSEDPVYTQYF. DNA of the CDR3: TGTGCCAGCAGCTTAAGCGAGGATCCCGTTTATACGCAGTATTTT.

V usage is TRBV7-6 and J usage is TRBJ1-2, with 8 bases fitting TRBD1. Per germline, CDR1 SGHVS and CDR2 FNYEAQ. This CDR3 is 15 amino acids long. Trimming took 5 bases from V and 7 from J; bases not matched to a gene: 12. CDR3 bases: TGTGCCAGCAGCCAGACTCAGGGGGCAAGTTTTGGCTACACCTTC. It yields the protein CASSQTQGASFGYTF. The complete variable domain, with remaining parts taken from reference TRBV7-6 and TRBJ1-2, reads GAGVSQSPRYKVTKRGQDVALRCDPISGHVSLYWYRQALGQGPEFLTYFNYEAQQDKSGLPNDRFSAERPEGSISTLTIQRTEQRDSAMYRCASSQTQGASFGYTFGSGTRLTVV.

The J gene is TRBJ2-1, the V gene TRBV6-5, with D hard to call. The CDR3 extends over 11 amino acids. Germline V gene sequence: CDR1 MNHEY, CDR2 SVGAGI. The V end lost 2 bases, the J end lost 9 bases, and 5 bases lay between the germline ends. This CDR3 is CASSYKSEQFF. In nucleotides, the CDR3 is TGTGCCAGCAGTTACAAGAGTGAGCAGTTCTTC.

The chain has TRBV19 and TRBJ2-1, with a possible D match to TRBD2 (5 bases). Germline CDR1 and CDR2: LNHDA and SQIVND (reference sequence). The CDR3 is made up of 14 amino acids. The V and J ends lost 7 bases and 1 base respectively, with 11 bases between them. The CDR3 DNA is TGTGCCAGTAAGGAGGCTTTTTCCTACAATGAGCAGTTCTTC. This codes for CASKEAFSYNEQFF.

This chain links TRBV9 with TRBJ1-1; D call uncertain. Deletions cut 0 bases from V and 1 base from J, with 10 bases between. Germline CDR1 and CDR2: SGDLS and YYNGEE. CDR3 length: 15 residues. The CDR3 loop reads CASSVVAHPNTEAFF. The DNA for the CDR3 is TGTGCCAGCAGCGTAGTCGCACACCCGAACACTGAAGCTTTCTTT.

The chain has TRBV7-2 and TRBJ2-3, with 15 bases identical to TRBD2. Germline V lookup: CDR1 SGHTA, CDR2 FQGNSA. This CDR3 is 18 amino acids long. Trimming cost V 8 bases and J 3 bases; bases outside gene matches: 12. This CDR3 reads CASAWGLAGGPTTDTQYF. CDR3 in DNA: TGTGCCAGCGCCTGGGGACTAGCGGGGGGACCGACTACAGATACGCAGTATTTT.

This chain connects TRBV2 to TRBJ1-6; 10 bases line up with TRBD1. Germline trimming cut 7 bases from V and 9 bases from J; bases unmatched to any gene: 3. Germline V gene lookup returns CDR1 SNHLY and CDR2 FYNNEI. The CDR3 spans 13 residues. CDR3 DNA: TGTGCCAGCACTCGGGACAGGGGTTCACCCCTCCACTTT. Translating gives CASTRDRGSPLHF. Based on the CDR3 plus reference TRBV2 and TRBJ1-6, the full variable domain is EPEVTQTPSHQVTQMGQEVILRCVPISNHLYFYWYRQILGQKVEFLVSFYNNEISEKSEIFDDQFSVERPDGSNFTLKIRSTKLEDSAMYFCASTRDRGSPLHFGNGTRLTVT.

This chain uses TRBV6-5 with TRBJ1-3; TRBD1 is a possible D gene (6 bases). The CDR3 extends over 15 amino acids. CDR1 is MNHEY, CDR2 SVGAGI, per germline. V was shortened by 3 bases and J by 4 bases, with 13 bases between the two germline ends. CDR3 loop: CASSYGGARGNTIYF. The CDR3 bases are TGTGCCAGCAGTTATGGGGGCGCGAGAGGAAACACCATATATTTT.

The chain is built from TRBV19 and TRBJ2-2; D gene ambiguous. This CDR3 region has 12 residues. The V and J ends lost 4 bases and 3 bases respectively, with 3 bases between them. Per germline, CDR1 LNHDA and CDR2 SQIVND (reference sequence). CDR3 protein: CASSTDTGELFF. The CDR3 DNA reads TGTGCCAGTAGTACGGACACCGGGGAGCTGTTTTTT.

The CDR3 DNA reads as TGTGCCAGCAGCTTAACGATCTCAGGGACCCAGTACTTC. It encodes CASSLTISGTQYF. The chain has TRBV11-1 and TRBJ2-5, with unresolved D. There are 13 residues in the CDR3. Germline V gene lookup returns CDR1 SGHAT and CDR2 FQDESV (reference sequence). The V end was cut by 2 bases, the J end by 7 bases, with 11 bases between.

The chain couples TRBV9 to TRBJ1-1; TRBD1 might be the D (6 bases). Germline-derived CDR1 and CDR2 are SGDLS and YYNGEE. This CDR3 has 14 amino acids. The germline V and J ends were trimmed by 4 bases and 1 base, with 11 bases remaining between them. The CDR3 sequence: CASSTPGQNTEAFF. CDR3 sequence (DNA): TGTGCCAGCAGCACACCGGGACAGAACACTGAAGCTTTCTTT.

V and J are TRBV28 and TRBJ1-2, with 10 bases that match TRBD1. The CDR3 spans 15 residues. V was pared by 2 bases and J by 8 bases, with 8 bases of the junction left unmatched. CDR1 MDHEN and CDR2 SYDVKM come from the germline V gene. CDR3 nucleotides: TGTGCCAGCAGTTTACCGGGACAGGGGATACGAGGCTACACCTTC. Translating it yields CASSLPGQGIRGYTF.